The 9 T cell receptor beta chains below all came from one sample that was sequenced in a study of brain T cells in children with intractable seizures. Generated by immunoSEQ multiplex PCR, the TCRdb table keeps only in-frame clones and is missing some. The data contain 78,000 or so clones, around nine tenths of them singletons. Material: peripheral blood, obtained at surgery. Receptors were obtained from a girl aged 2 to 9 with Rasmussen encephalitis and intractable seizures.

The rearrangement links TRBV7-9 to TRBJ2-5, with 7 nucleotides matching TRBD2. With V trimmed by 5 bases and J by 2 bases, 8 bases remained unmatched. This CDR3 region has 15 residues. Germline loops: CDR1 SEHNR, CDR2 FQNEAQ (reference sequence). In DNA, the CDR3 is TGTGCCAGCAGCCCCCACCGGACTAGACAAGAGACCCAGTACTTC. This encodes CASSPHRTRQETQYF.

The chain has TRBV7-2 and TRBJ2-7, with 15 nucleotides matching TRBD2. The J segment lost 7 bases and the V segment lost 4 bases, leaving 2 bases of the junction unmatched. Germline assignment: CDR1 SGHTA and CDR2 FQGNSA. This CDR3 has 14 residues. The CDR3 reads CASSWGLAGGEQYF. The CDR3, as DNA: TGTGCCAGCAGCTGGGGACTAGCGGGAGGAGAGCAGTACTTC.

This clone was seen a single time. This chain uses TRBV29-1 with TRBJ2-2; 14 bases align to TRBD2. Germline values: CDR1 SQVTM, CDR2 ANQGSEA. Germline trimming cut 5 bases from V and 7 bases from J; bases unmatched to any gene: 6. The CDR3 length is 15 residues. DNA of the CDR3: TGCAGCGTTCGACTAGCGGGAGGGCCTAACGGGGAGCTGTTTTTT. It is translated as CSVRLAGGPNGELFF.

This sequence joins TRBV5-6 and TRBJ2-1, with 7 positions matching TRBD2. CDR1 is SGHDT, CDR2 YYEEEE, per germline. V gave up 4 bases and J gave up 2 bases; unmatched junction bases: 9. The CDR3 has 16 residues. The CDR3 DNA reads as TGTGCCAGCAGCCATGACGTCGCGGGAGCCTACAATGAGCAGTTCTTC. Protein: CASSHDVAGAYNEQFF.

V usage is TRBV7-9 and J usage is TRBJ2-1; D is ambiguous. Germline CDR1 reads SEHNR; CDR2 reads FQNEAQ (reference sequence). There are 13 residues in the CDR3. Deletions cut 3 bases from V and 4 bases from J, with 7 bases between. The CDR3 sequence is CASSFGIYNEQFF. CDR3 bases: TGTGCCAGCAGCTTTGGGATTTACAATGAGCAGTTCTTC.

This clone was observed a single time. The chain couples TRBV16 to TRBJ1-6; possible D gene TRBD1, 5 bases. The germline V and J ends were trimmed by 4 bases and 5 bases, with 15 bases remaining between them. The CDR3 has 16 residues. Per the germline V gene, CDR1 is KGHSY and CDR2 is FQNENV. CDR3 amino acids: CASSPTVTIDNSPLHF. The DNA of the CDR3 is TGTGCCAGCAGCCCGACAGTTACCATTGATAATTCACCCCTCCACTTT.

The V and J genes are TRBV6-5 and TRBJ2-3; 7 positions agree with TRBD2. Germline trimming cut 6 bases from V and 4 bases from J; bases unmatched to any gene: 7. Germline V gives CDR1 MNHEY, CDR2 SVGAGI. CDR3 length equals 14 residues. CDR3 sequence (DNA): TGTGCCAGCAGAGACGTTGGGGGGGCAGATACGCAGTATTTT. It codes for CASRDVGGADTQYF.

This chain joins TRBV6-2 or TRBV6-3 and TRBJ2-7; D uncertain. Germline V gives CDR1 MNHEY, CDR2 SVGEGT. Trimming took off 0 bases at V and 0 bases at J, with 9 bases between the two ends. The CDR3 sequence is 15 residues long. The CDR3 loop reads CASSYSIVYSYEQYF. The CDR3 DNA is TGTGCCAGCAGTTACTCGATAGTTTACTCCTACGAGCAGTACTTC.

The rearrangement links TRBV28 to TRBJ1-2; maybe TRBD1 (5 bases). V shed 7 bases and J shed 1 base, with 16 bases lying between them. There are 15 residues in the CDR3. Germline assignment: CDR1 MDHEN and CDR2 SYDVKM. The CDR3 loop is CASKPHGHLNYGYTF. The CDR3 bases are TGTGCCAGCAAACCGCACGGACACCTTAACTATGGCTACACCTTC.